One sample yielded the 10 T cell receptor beta chains listed below, sequenced in a study of T cells in Graves' hyperthyroidism and ophthalmopathy. What was amplified from RNA transcripts were TCR beta CDR3 regions. Researchers ran a first-round RT-PCR on the TCR CDR3 using the HTBI primer set. MiXCR, applied by TCRdb to the multiplex PCR reads, yields one record per CDR3 protein. The sample includes around 600,000 distinct CDR3 sequences, around 15% of them seen just once. The sample was blood. The receptor source for this set is a woman aged 40 to 55 with Graves' ophthalmopathy.

In regard to this clonotype: A much more abundant neighbour one base away suggests this may be a read error. V gene TRBV11-2 combines with J gene TRBJ1-2; D might be TRBD1 (5 bases). CDR3 length: 13 amino acids. Germline-derived CDR1 and CDR2 are SGHAT and FQNNGV. With 11 bases removed from V and 1 base from J, the gap between germline ends came to 14 bases. The CDR3 protein is CAGGDDINYGYTF. The CDR3 nucleotides are TGTGCCGGTGGGGACGACATTAACTATGGCTACACCTTC.

To note about this clonotype: This may come from a read error, since a much larger clone is one base off. The rearrangement joins TRBV28 to TRBJ2-1; either TRBD1 or TRBD2 may supply D (5 bases each). This CDR3 comprises 12 residues. Per the germline V gene, CDR1 is MDHEN and CDR2 is SYDVKM. The CDR3, as DNA: TGTGCCGGCAGTTTTGTGAGGGGTGAGCAGTTCTTC. Its protein is CAGSFVRGEQFF.

Concerning this clonotype: With a much larger clone just one base away, this may be a read error. The chain carries TRBV7-9 and TRBJ1-2; TRBD1 aligns across 10 bases. The CDR3 has 15 amino acids. Germline V gives CDR1 SEHNR, CDR2 FQNEAQ (reference sequence). The CDR3 region has the DNA TGTGCCGGCAGCCGTGCCGGGACAGGGGATGTTGGCTACACCTTC. Its protein product is CAGSRAGTGDVGYTF.

The V and J genes are TRBV4-1 and TRBJ2-1; TRBD2 aligns across 16 bases. The V and J ends lost 3 bases and 7 bases, in that order; junction bases with no gene match: 9. There are 18 residues in the CDR3. Per the germline V gene, CDR1 is MGHRA and CDR2 is YSYEKL. The CDR3 nucleotides read TGCGCCAGCAGCCAGGGACTAGCGGGGGGGCACGTCAGTAATGAGCAGTTCTTC. Residues: CASSQGLAGGHVSNEQFF.

This chain connects TRBV6-1 to TRBJ1-2; 8 bases are a match to TRBD1. This CDR3 has 14 residues. Germline trimming cut 6 bases from V and 6 bases from J; bases unmatched to any gene: 9. The germline CDR1 and CDR2 sequences are MNHNS and SASEGT. As DNA, the CDR3 is TGTGCCAGCAGCCACGGACAGGGAAGGGATGGCTACACCTTC. Its protein product is CASSHGQGRDGYTF.

This clonotype came up many times. The gene calls are TRBV6-2 or TRBV6-3 and TRBJ1-5; D remains ambiguous. This CDR3 spans 13 amino acids. Germline V gene lookup returns CDR1 MNHEY and CDR2 SVGEGT. Trimming shortened V by 6 bases and J by 6 bases, and 12 bases separated the two germline ends. CDR3 in amino acids: CASSNNRGQPQHF. The CDR3 nucleotides are TGTGCCAGCAGCAACAACAGAGGTCAGCCCCAGCATTTT.

This clonotype was counted many times. The J gene is TRBJ2-1, the V gene TRBV12-3 or TRBV12-4; TRBD2 aligns across 10 bases. This CDR3 is 15 amino acids long. Trimming took 7 bases from V and 10 from J; bases not matched to a gene: 13. The CDR3 region is CASTRGSGRIGEQFF. Written as DNA, the CDR3 is TGTGCCAGCACCCGGGGTAGCGGGAGGATAGGGGAGCAGTTCTTC.

V gene TRBV27 combines with J gene TRBJ1-1; D not resolved. CDR1 MNHEY and CDR2 SMNVEV come from the germline V gene (reference sequence). Between the trimmed V and J ends, which lost 3 bases and 7 bases, there was a span of 18 bases. The CDR3 runs 15 residues. The CDR3 bases are TGTGCCAGCAGTTTGTCAGGAAGGTCCCCGCTTGAAGCTTTCTTT. Amino acids: CASSLSGRSPLEAFF.

This sequence joins TRBV20-1 and TRBJ2-5; 10 positions match TRBD2. Germline assignment: CDR1 DFQATT and CDR2 SNEGSKA (reference sequence). The CDR3 is made up of 17 amino acids. Losses at the gene ends were 7 bases for V and 0 bases for J; bases not matched to a gene: 14. The CDR3 sequence is CSVQGASGRLDQETQYF. The CDR3 coding sequence is TGCAGTGTCCAGGGGGCTAGCGGGAGATTGGACCAAGAGACCCAGTACTTC.

The chain is built from TRBV4-1 and TRBJ2-5; no firm D call. The CDR3 extends over 14 amino acids. In germline, CDR1 is MGHRA, CDR2 YSYEKL. The V and J ends lost 0 bases and 0 bases respectively, with 5 bases between them. The CDR3 region is CASSQDANQETQYF. The CDR3 DNA sequence: TGCGCCAGCAGCCAAGACGCCAACCAAGAGACCCAGTACTTC.